One and the same sample provided the 26 T cell receptor beta chains below, sequenced in a study of blood T cell repertoires in COVID-19. Clones were sequenced by immunoSEQ multiplex PCR, and TCRdb holds only the in-frame ones, with some missing. This table has 300,000 to 450,000 clones, more than 70% appearing once. Sequencing was done on a sample of PBMCs or T cells enriched from blood (not recorded which). These receptors came from a man aged 35 to 55 in a cohort exposed to, infected with or recovered from COVID-19 (not recorded which).

V gene TRBV5-1 combines with J gene TRBJ2-3, with TRBD2 identical over 13 bases. Germline CDR1 SGHRS, CDR2 YFSETQ. The trim removed 4 bases at V and 3 bases at J, leaving 5 bases unmatched. The CDR3 contains 16 residues. The CDR3 DNA sequence: TGCGCCAGCAGCCCGCCACTAGCGGGAGGGACAGATACGCAGTATTTT. It translates to CASSPPLAGGTDTQYF.

CDR3 DNA sequence: TGTGCCAGCAGTTTTGGGATGGGGACAGGAACCTCCGAGCAGTACTTC. Translated, it gives CASSFGMGTGTSEQYF. V gene TRBV28 combines with J gene TRBJ2-7; 8 nucleotides line up with TRBD1. CDR1 MDHEN and CDR2 SYDVKM come from the germline V gene. Losses at the gene ends were 3 bases for V and 6 bases for J; bases not matched to a gene: 13. This CDR3 has 16 residues. The full variable domain, with the rest looked up from reference TRBV28 and TRBJ2-7, is DVKVTQSSRYLVKRTGEKVFLECVQDMDHENMFWYRQDPGLGLRLIYFSYDVKMKEKGDIPEGYSVSREKKERFSLILESASTNQTSMYLCASSFGMGTGTSEQYFGPGTRLTVT.

The rearrangement joins TRBV19 to TRBJ2-5, with 10 bases fitting TRBD1. With V trimmed by 0 bases and J by 0 bases, 13 bases remained unmatched. In germline, CDR1 is LNHDA, CDR2 SQIVND (reference sequence). The CDR3 totals 20 residues. CDR3 sequence (DNA): TGTGCCAGTAGTATAGATCCCCCGTCCATGGGACAGGGGTACCAAGAGACCCAGTACTTC. Amino acid sequence: CASSIDPPSMGQGYQETQYF.

The chain links TRBV6-5 to TRBJ1-1; D may be TRBD1 (5 bases). The CDR3 length is 14 residues. V gave up 7 bases and J gave up 1 base, with 13 bases separating them. Germline V gene data show CDR1 as MNHEY and CDR2 as SVGAGI. CDR3 sequence: CASKETGSNTEAFF. The CDR3 DNA reads TGTGCCAGCAAAGAAACAGGATCGAACACTGAAGCTTTCTTT.

CDR3 sequence: CASSEAVRGTGELFF. CDR3 sequence (DNA): TGTGCCAGCAGTGAAGCCGTCAGAGGAACCGGGGAGCTGTTTTTT. The chain couples TRBV2 to TRBJ2-2; D is uncertain. The ends were cut back, 0 bases at V and 5 bases at J, with 10 bases in the middle. The length of the CDR3 is 15 residues. The germline gives CDR1 SNHLY, CDR2 FYNNEI.

The rearrangement uses TRBV10-3 and TRBJ2-7, with TRBD2 matching over 8 bases. This CDR3 has 12 residues. V shed 6 bases, J shed 7 bases, and the junction held 5 bases outside the gene matches. From germline, CDR1 is ENHRY and CDR2 SYGVKD. CDR3 sequence (DNA): TGTGCCATCAGGCGGGGGGCCGGGGAGCAGTACTTC. Translated, it gives CAIRRGAGEQYF.

The chain links TRBV28 to TRBJ1-6; 7 positions match TRBD1. The germline gives CDR1 MDHEN, CDR2 SYDVKM. V lost 9 bases and J lost 10; bases outside the gene matches: 9. This CDR3 comprises 13 residues. The CDR3 sequence is CASRQGVGSPLHF. In DNA, the CDR3 is TGTGCCAGTAGACAGGGAGTCGGGTCACCCCTCCACTTT.

This clone was seen a handful of times. V usage is TRBV2 and J usage is TRBJ1-6; D gene unclear. This CDR3 comprises 14 residues. The V end lost 6 bases, the J end lost 10 bases, and 16 bases lay between the germline ends. CDR1 is SNHLY, CDR2 FYNNEI, per germline. The CDR3 reads CASRTEPSGSPLHF. CDR3 bases: TGTGCCAGCAGGACGGAGCCTTCGGGATCACCCCTCCACTTT. Variable domain in full (rest from reference TRBV2 and TRBJ1-6): EPEVTQTPSHQVTQMGQEVILRCVPISNHLYFYWYRQILGQKVEFLVSFYNNEISEKSEIFDDQFSVERPDGSNFTLKIRSTKLEDSAMYFCASRTEPSGSPLHFGNGTRLTVT.

The chain is built from TRBV28 and TRBJ1-4; a weak D match, TRBD1 (6 bases). CDR1 MDHEN and CDR2 SYDVKM come from the germline V gene. The CDR3 is 14 residues long. Trimming shortened V by 6 bases and J by 5 bases, and 13 bases separated the two germline ends. Here the CDR3 reads CASSSGTPNEKLFF. The CDR3 nucleotides are TGTGCCAGCAGCTCCGGGACACCGAATGAAAAACTGTTTTTT.

This chain joins TRBV24-1 and TRBJ2-6; TRBD2 matches 7 bases. The V gene end was trimmed by 1 base and the J gene end by 2 bases; junction bases not matched to a gene: 1. Germline CDR1 is KGHDR and CDR2 is SFDVKD. The CDR3 has 16 residues. CDR3 sequence: CATSDFGGTGANVLTF. CDR3 DNA: TGTGCCACCAGTGATTTCGGGGGGACTGGGGCCAACGTCCTGACTTTC.

The chain is built from TRBV4-2 and TRBJ2-7, with 7 bases lining up with TRBD1. The CDR3 sequence is 14 residues long. Trimming cost V 4 bases and J 2 bases; bases outside gene matches: 5. In germline, CDR1 is LGHNA, CDR2 YNFKEQ. The CDR3 coding sequence is TGTGCCAGCAGCCCTCCGGGACAGACCTACGAGCAGTACTTC. Protein: CASSPPGQTYEQYF.

The V call is TRBV5-1, the J call TRBJ2-7; 8 bases line up with TRBD2. This CDR3 has 13 residues. Trimming removed 6 bases from V and 5 bases from J; junction bases left unmatched: 7. Germline V gene sequence: CDR1 SGHRS, CDR2 YFSETQ. The CDR3 region has the DNA TGCGCCAGCAACCCGGGAGGGTTCCACGAGCAGTACTTC. Translated: CASNPGGFHEQYF.

This clone appeared once. The genes are TRBV30 and TRBJ1-5; tentatively, D is TRBD1 (6 bases). Germline assignment: CDR1 GTSNPN and CDR2 SVGIG (reference sequence). The CDR3 covers 12 residues. The V end lost 5 bases, the J end lost 9 bases, and 14 bases lay between the germline ends. The CDR3 loop reads CAWDQRGGPQHF. CDR3 nucleotides: TGTGCCTGGGACCAAAGAGGGGGGCCCCAGCATTTT.

This sequence joins TRBV4-1 and TRBJ2-7; D is undetermined. This CDR3 has 14 residues. Germline lookup yields CDR1 MGHRA and CDR2 YSYEKL. Trimming stripped 0 bases from V and 2 bases from J, with 8 bases between. As DNA, the CDR3 is TGCGCCAGCAGCCAAGATCGTCAGGCCTACGAGCAGTACTTC. Its protein product is CASSQDRQAYEQYF.

The chain employs TRBV2 and TRBJ2-1, with 10 bases identical to TRBD2. This CDR3 comprises 15 residues. The germline gives CDR1 SNHLY, CDR2 FYNNEI. With 6 bases clipped from V and 9 bases from J, the junction kept 11 bases outside the gene matches. The CDR3 sequence is CASSPSGSWWIEQFF. CDR3 DNA: TGTGCCAGCAGCCCTAGCGGGAGTTGGTGGATTGAGCAGTTCTTC. Full variable domain (outside the CDR3, taken from reference TRBV2 and TRBJ2-1): EPEVTQTPSHQVTQMGQEVILRCVPISNHLYFYWYRQILGQKVEFLVSFYNNEISEKSEIFDDQFSVERPDGSNFTLKIRSTKLEDSAMYFCASSPSGSWWIEQFFGPGTRLTVL.

This clone was found once. The rearrangement joins TRBV11-2 to TRBJ2-3, with a weak D call TRBD1 (6 bases). This CDR3 has 15 residues. Germline CDR1 and CDR2: SGHAT and FQNNGV. V was shortened by 5 bases and J by 5 bases, with 17 bases between the two germline ends. CDR3 coding DNA: TGTGCCAGCAGCCCATCAGGGGTTGTGGTAGATACGCAGTATTTT. Its translation: CASSPSGVVVDTQYF.

V and J are TRBV28 and TRBJ1-2; 8 nucleotides match TRBD1. V trimming: 6 bases; J trimming: 2 bases; junction bases outside the gene matches: 8. Per germline, CDR1 MDHEN and CDR2 SYDVKM. This CDR3 region has 15 residues. CDR3: CASRGADRENYGYTF. The CDR3 nucleotides are TGTGCCAGCAGAGGGGCGGACAGGGAGAACTATGGCTACACCTTC.

V gene TRBV11-2 combines with J gene TRBJ2-5; 12 bases map to TRBD1. The CDR3 covers 15 residues. CDR1 and CDR2 (germline): SGHAT, FQNNGV. J was trimmed by 5 bases and V by 4 bases; bases with no gene match: 5. The CDR3 sequence: CASSSGTGGLETQYF. CDR3 coding DNA: TGTGCCAGCAGCTCCGGGACAGGGGGCTTGGAGACCCAGTACTTC.

V and J are TRBV20-1 and TRBJ2-5; 11 positions agree with TRBD2. CDR1 is DFQATT, CDR2 SNEGSKA, per germline (reference sequence). With 3 bases clipped from V and 1 base from J, the junction kept 4 bases outside the gene matches. This CDR3 spans 15 amino acids. In DNA, the CDR3 is TGCAGTGCTAGTATTAGCGGGAGGGTCCAAGAGACCCAGTACTTC. Translating gives CSASISGRVQETQYF.

In its sample, this clone was seen many times. The genes are TRBV3-1 (or the pseudogene TRBV3-2) and TRBJ2-7; 12 bases align to TRBD2. V lost 0 bases and J lost 7; bases outside the gene matches: 4. The CDR3 sequence is 15 residues long. CDR1 and CDR2 from the germline V gene are LGHDT and YNNKEL (reference sequence). DNA of the CDR3: TGTGCCAGCAGCCAAGACGGACTAGCGGGGCTAGAGCAGTACTTC. It translates to CASSQDGLAGLEQYF.

CDR3 DNA: TGTGCCAGCAGTGGGGCCGGTTTGTCGTCCCCAGATACGCAGTATTTT. Encoded protein: CASSGAGLSSPDTQYF. This chain connects TRBV27 to TRBJ2-3; a weak D match, TRBD1 (5 bases). This CDR3 contains 16 residues. Trimming shortened V by 5 bases and J by 4 bases, and 19 bases separated the two germline ends. Germline V CDR1 and CDR2: MNHEY, SMNVEV (reference sequence).

V gene TRBV5-1 combines with J gene TRBJ1-1; TRBD1 might be the D (5 bases). This CDR3 contains 16 residues. Germline V gene data show CDR1 as SGHRS and CDR2 as YFSETQ. V was trimmed by 0 bases and J by 5 bases, leaving 17 bases between them. Here the CDR3 DNA reads TGCGCCAGCAGCTTGGCCACGGGCCAGGGTGGGACTGAAGCTTTCTTT. This translates into CASSLATGQGGTEAFF. The whole variable domain, filled in from reference TRBV5-1 and TRBJ1-1, reads KAGVTQTPRYLIKTRGQQVTLSCSPISGHRSVSWYQQTPGQGLQFLFEYFSETQRNKGNFPGRFSGRQFSNSRSEMNVSTLELGDSALYLCASSLATGQGGTEAFFGQGTRLTVV.

About this clone: Other DNA sequences from this sample encode an identical CDR3 as well. V and J are TRBV3-1 (or the pseudogene TRBV3-2) and TRBJ1-5; 7 bases match TRBD1. The trim removed 4 bases at V and 0 bases at J, leaving 6 bases unmatched. Germline V CDR1 and CDR2: LGHDT, YNNKEL (reference sequence). This CDR3 has 16 amino acids. The CDR3 loop reads CASSPGTAYSNQPQHF. DNA for the CDR3: TGTGCCAGCAGCCCCGGGACAGCCTATAGCAATCAGCCCCAGCATTTT.

A few counts support this clone. The chain recombines TRBV5-1 with TRBJ1-5, with D unresolved. The CDR3 contains 15 residues. V was pared by 0 bases and J by 3 bases, with 10 bases between. CDR1 and CDR2 (germline): SGHRS, YFSETQ. CDR3 loop: CASSLAGFPNQPQHF. In nucleotides, the CDR3 is TGCGCCAGCAGCTTGGCCGGGTTCCCCAATCAGCCCCAGCATTTT. Full variable domain (remainder filled in from reference TRBV5-1 and TRBJ1-5): KAGVTQTPRYLIKTRGQQVTLSCSPISGHRSVSWYQQTPGQGLQFLFEYFSETQRNKGNFPGRFSGRQFSNSRSEMNVSTLELGDSALYLCASSLAGFPNQPQHFGDGTRLSIL.

The chain has TRBV19 and TRBJ1-5; D is perhaps TRBD1 (5 bases). Deletions cut 5 bases from V and 9 bases from J, with 14 bases between. This CDR3 contains 13 residues. From germline, CDR1 is LNHDA and CDR2 SQIVND (reference sequence). The CDR3 sequence is CASSSGRQRPQHF. The CDR3 DNA reads TGTGCCAGTAGTTCAGGGCGACAACGGCCCCAGCATTTT.

This clone was recorded only once. CDR3 sequence (DNA): TGTGCCACCAGCAGAGAGGGACAGGCACGCAATCAGCCCCAGCATTTT. Protein: CATSREGQARNQPQHF. The V and J genes are TRBV15 and TRBJ1-5, with 8 positions matching TRBD1. After removal of 0 bases from V and 2 bases from J, the junction contained 3 bases not matched to a gene. CDR1 is LNHNV, CDR2 YYDKDF, per germline (reference sequence). This CDR3 spans 16 amino acids.